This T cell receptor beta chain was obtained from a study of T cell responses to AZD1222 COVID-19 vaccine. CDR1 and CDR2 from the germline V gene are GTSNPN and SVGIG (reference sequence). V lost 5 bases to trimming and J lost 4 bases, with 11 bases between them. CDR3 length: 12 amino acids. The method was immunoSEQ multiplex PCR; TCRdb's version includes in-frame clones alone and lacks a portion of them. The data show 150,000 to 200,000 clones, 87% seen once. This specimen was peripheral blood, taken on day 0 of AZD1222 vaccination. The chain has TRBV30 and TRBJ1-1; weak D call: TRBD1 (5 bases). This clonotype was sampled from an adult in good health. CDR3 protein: CAWLWGPTEAFF. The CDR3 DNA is TGTGCCTGGTTGTGGGGACCCACTGAAGCTTTCTTT.